The subject of this entry is one T cell receptor beta chain. The CDR3 length is 16 residues. Per germline, CDR1 GTSNPN and CDR2 SVGIG (reference sequence). Trimming left V 0 bases short and J 0 bases short, with 14 bases between. This sample is part of a study of shared clonotypes between healthy human individuals. The method was immunoSEQ multiplex PCR; TCRdb's version includes in-frame clones alone and lacks a portion of them. The sample lists around 700,000 clones, roughly 70% occurring once. The genes are TRBV30 and TRBJ1-2; no firm D call. Sequencing was done on a sample of memory CD4+ T cells sorted from blood. Documented subset: CD45RA-negative fraction. The TCR sequence derives from a woman aged 25-40 years in good health. DNA for the CDR3: TGTGCCTGGAGTGTCCCCTTCGGCAGGCCTAACTATGGCTACACCTTC. Translation: CAWSVPFGRPNYGYTF.